These T cell receptor beta chains were read from a single sample in a study of neurological immune-mediated disorders. TCRdb reprocessed the 5' RACE reads with MiXCR, giving one entry per CDR3 protein. The table includes 20,000 to 25,000 distinct CDR3 sequences, roughly 13% detected once. The sample taken for sequencing was CD4+ T cells from blood. All receptors come from a female donor with HTLV-1-associated myelopathy (HAM/TSP). CDR3s include the opening cysteine and the closing phenylalanine or tryptophan. D genes are given only for firm matches. The size field is filled for only some rows; it gives once, few, many or a size class.

J gene,D gene,V gene,clone size,CDR3 protein
TRBJ2-3,TRBD2,TRBV7-9,many,CASSLALTISGSQRRYF
TRBJ2-3,-,TRBV7-3,medium-sized,CASGGSTDTQYF
TRBJ1-4,TRBD1,TRBV9,-,CASSVTPGQGDEKLFF
TRBJ1-2,-,TRBV20-1,-,CSALGGYGYTF
TRBJ2-7,TRBD1,TRBV5-6,many,CASSKTGIHEQYF
TRBJ2-1,TRBD2,TRBV11-2,-,CASSRTSGPYEQFF
TRBJ2-7,-,TRBV24-1,-,CATSENLRNEQFFGPGTPSREQYF
TRBJ1-2,-,TRBV5-1,many,CASSPNVGAGYGYTF
TRBJ2-7,TRBD2,TRBV6-5,-,CVSSSSFTSGLYEQYF
TRBJ2-4,-,TRBV5-1,many,CASSLDPGRAKNIQYF
TRBJ2-7,-,TRBV20-1,many,CSASAWSEAVEQYF
TRBJ2-1,-,TRBV7-2,-,CASSLGWGRWDQETQFF
TRBJ1-2,-,TRBV5-8,many,CASSPYGTSSYYGYTF
TRBJ2-3,-,TRBV20-1,many,CSARPSWGSSTDTQYF
TRBJ1-5,TRBD1,TRBV7-2,many,CASSSTGGQPQHF
TRBJ2-7,TRBD1,TRBV7-2,many,CASSLSMSQGVYEQYF
TRBJ2-2,-,TRBV9,many,CASSLTMGGAINSGELFF
TRBJ2-7,TRBD1,TRBV9,many,CASSAHPGQFDEQYF
TRBJ2-3,TRBD2,TRBV29-1,-,CSVEDRLASTDTQYF
TRBJ2-5,-,TRBV7-9,medium-sized,CASSFSLGAPGKTQYF
TRBJ2-7,TRBD2,TRBV5-1,many,CASSPSSGGSYEQYF
TRBJ2-3,TRBD1,TRBV5-5,many,CASSERPGQGMFF
TRBJ2-3,TRBD2,TRBV20-1,many,CSARGRANTDTQYF
TRBJ1-6,-,TRBV6-5,many,CASLRTAGGGSYNSPLHF
TRBJ2-3,-,TRBV5-1,many,CASGGGDGDTQYF
TRBJ1-3,-,TRBV5-6,many,CASSLLGSGNTIYF
TRBJ2-3,TRBD2,TRBV5-1,many,CASSQREVPRDTQYF
TRBJ2-7,-,TRBV20-1,many,CSASDGLPYEQYF
TRBJ1-3,-,TRBV9,many,CASSVVAGPSGNTIYF
TRBJ2-3,-,TRBV7-2,many,CASSTRGGGRADTQYF
TRBJ2-1,TRBD2,TRBV19,many,CASSIDSGGPNEQFF
TRBJ2-2,TRBD1,TRBV20-1,many,CSAPDRGNTGELFF
TRBJ1-2,-,TRBV7-2,many,CASSPEYRGGNGYTF